The 11 T cell receptor beta chains given below trace back to one sample, sequenced in a study of response to subunit inactivated influenza vaccine. A single record per CDR3 protein comes from TCRdb applying MiXCR to the RT-PCR reads. The repertoire holds about 700,000 distinct CDR3 sequences, with more than 15% as singletons. The sequenced sample was PBMCs from blood, obtained roughly 12 days after vaccination. The source is a man aged 45-60 years who received an inactivated influenza vaccine.

This clonotype was recorded at least ten times. This chain connects TRBV5-1 to TRBJ2-3, with D perhaps TRBD1 (5 bases). The ends were cut back, 2 bases at V and 3 bases at J, with 7 bases in the middle. The germline V gene encodes CDR1 SGHRS and CDR2 YFSETQ. The CDR3 covers 13 residues. CDR3 sequence reads: CASSLRQTDTQYF. Written as DNA, the CDR3 is TGCGCCAGCAGCTTACGACAGACAGATACGCAGTATTTT.

This chain uses TRBV3-1 with TRBJ2-3; weak D call: TRBD2 (6 bases). The length of the CDR3 is 14 residues. V lost 3 bases and J lost 2, with 9 bases in between. From germline, CDR1 is LGHDT and CDR2 YNNKEL (reference sequence). The CDR3 nucleotides are TGTGCCAGCAGCCATACGGACTACACAGATACGCAGTATTTT. Protein sequence: CASSHTDYTDTQYF.

This clonotype showed up just a few times. The chain has TRBV2 and TRBJ2-5, with D unresolved. The germline V gene has CDR1 SNHLY and CDR2 FYNNEI. The CDR3 runs to 13 residues. The ends were cut back, 7 bases at V and 2 bases at J, with 11 bases in the middle. The CDR3 DNA is TGTGCCAGCATCCTTCAGAGACAAGAGACCCAGTACTTC. This gives the protein CASILQRQETQYF.

This sequence joins TRBV12-3 or TRBV12-4 and TRBJ2-2; D unclear. V was clipped by 3 bases and J by 9 bases, with 20 bases between them. CDR3 size: 16 residues. The CDR3: CASSFSYVSYTWELFF. The CDR3 DNA reads TGTGCCAGCAGTTTTTCGTACGTATCGTATACGTGGGAGCTGTTTTTT.

This clonotype was observed a few times. J is TRBJ1-6 and V is TRBV27; no clear D. V lost 2 bases, J lost 7 bases, and 9 bases lay in between. Germline lookup yields CDR1 MNHEY and CDR2 SMNVEV (reference sequence). The CDR3 sequence is 14 residues long. The CDR3 DNA sequence: TGTGCCAGCAGTTTACTGGGTGGGAATTCACCCCTCCACTTT. Its translation: CASSLLGGNSPLHF.

The V and J genes are TRBV6-1 and TRBJ1-6; D is ambiguous. The germline gives CDR1 MNHNS, CDR2 SASEGT. The CDR3 extends over 13 amino acids. Deletions cut 10 bases from V and 7 bases from J, with 14 bases between. The DNA for the CDR3 is TGTGCCATGCGAACGGATATCAATTCACCCCTCCACTTT. Its protein product is CAMRTDINSPLHF.

The chain carries TRBV28 and TRBJ2-1, with 10 bases fitting TRBD2. V lost 5 bases, J lost 3 bases, and 7 bases stayed unmatched. The CDR3 length is 16 residues. Germline CDR1 MDHEN, CDR2 SYDVKM. The CDR3 loop is CASSGYIAGGYNEQFF. The CDR3 nucleotides are TGTGCCAGCAGTGGATACATAGCGGGGGGCTACAATGAGCAGTTCTTC.

This clonotype occurred a few times. The chain joins TRBV5-6 to TRBJ1-2, with 8 bases lining up with TRBD1. The V gene's germline CDR1 is SGHDT and CDR2 YYEEEE. Trimming removed 4 bases from V and 5 bases from J; junction bases left unmatched: 10. The CDR3 has 15 amino acids. In DNA form, the CDR3 reads TGTGCCAGCAGCGGTCGGGACAGGTCGACGTATGGCTACACCTTC. Protein product: CASSGRDRSTYGYTF.

This chain links TRBV10-3 with TRBJ2-7, with 7 positions matching TRBD1. Germline lookup yields CDR1 ENHRY and CDR2 SYGVKD. V lost 11 bases and J lost 3; bases outside the gene matches: 16. This CDR3 contains 15 residues. CDR3 coding DNA: TGTGCCTCAGCTTCAATCGGGACAGTTATCTACGAGCAGTACTTC. Translating gives CASASIGTVIYEQYF.

This clonotype was seen a few times. This rearrangement joins TRBV29-1 to TRBJ2-1; TRBD1 aligns across 7 bases. The germline CDR1 and CDR2 sequences are SQVTM and ANQGSEA. This CDR3 has 14 residues. The chain's CDR3 is CRSTADRHECEQFF. The CDR3 DNA sequence: TGCAGATCAACCGCGGACAGGCATGAATGTGAGCAGTTCTTC.

The chain is built from TRBV4-2 and TRBJ2-4; 12 bases are a match to TRBD1. Trimming removed 9 bases from V and 5 bases from J; junction bases left unmatched: 11. This CDR3 comprises 16 residues. CDR1 and CDR2 from the germline V gene are LGHNA and YNFKEQ. The DNA of the CDR3 is TGTGCCAGGGGCCCGGGACAGGGGGCCGGGCAAAACATTCAGTACTTC. It encodes CARGPGQGAGQNIQYF.